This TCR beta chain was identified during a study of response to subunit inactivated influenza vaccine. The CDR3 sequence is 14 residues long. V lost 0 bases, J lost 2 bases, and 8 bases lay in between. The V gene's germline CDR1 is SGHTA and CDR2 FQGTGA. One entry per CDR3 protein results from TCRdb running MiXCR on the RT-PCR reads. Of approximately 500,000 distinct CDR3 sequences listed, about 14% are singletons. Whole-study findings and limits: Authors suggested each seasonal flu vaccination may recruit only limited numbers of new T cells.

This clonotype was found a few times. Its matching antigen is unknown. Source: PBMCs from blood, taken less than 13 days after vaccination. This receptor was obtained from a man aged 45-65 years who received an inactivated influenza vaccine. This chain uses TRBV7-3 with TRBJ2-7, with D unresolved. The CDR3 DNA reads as TGTGCCAGCAGCTTAACGGTTGGAGCCTACGAGCAGTACTTC. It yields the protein CASSLTVGAYEQYF.